This section outlines one T cell receptor (beta chain) sequence together with its context. Only in-frame clones appear in the TCRdb table, and some are missing; sequencing was by immunoSEQ multiplex PCR. The sample gives a few hundred thousand clones, just over 65% of which show up once; roughly 11% is in the top ten. The CDR3 has 14 amino acids. CDR1 is SGHDT and CDR2 is YYEEEE in the germline V gene. V was cut by 2 bases and J by 4 bases, with 9 bases left in between. This sample was included in a study of shared clonotypes between healthy human individuals. The chain carries TRBV5-6 and TRBJ1-4; D gene unclear. The sequence came from a man aged 30 to 45 in good health. Sequencing was done on a sample of memory CD4+ T cells sorted from blood. Documented subset: CD45RA-negative fraction. The CDR3 loop reads CASSFRSLNEKLFF. DNA of the CDR3: TGTGCCAGCAGCTTCAGGAGCCTTAATGAAAAACTGTTTTTT.